This T cell receptor beta chain appears in the sequencing data of a study of blood T cell repertoires in COVID-19. Study in general: The United States, Italy and Spain were the sources of the acute and convalescent COVID-19 samples. PBMCs, B-cell-depleted T cells, or T cells provided the cDNA or gDNA that made up the material.

Deletions cut 3 bases from V and 0 bases from J, with 5 bases between. The CDR3 spans 13 residues. The authors' processing: From reference gene primer amplification, estimates of nucleated cell counts were derived. Clones were sequenced by immunoSEQ multiplex PCR, and TCRdb holds only the in-frame ones, with some missing. V and J calls and clone size are those listed in that table; D and trimming were worked out from the DNA. The sample lists around 250,000 clones; approximately 81% were seen once. Note on this clone: Other DNA sequences in this specimen translate into the identical CDR3.

The sequencing sample was made of peripheral blood. The rearrangement links TRBV12-3 or TRBV12-4 to TRBJ1-2; D call uncertain. The receptor was isolated from a woman aged 18 to 35 with acute or convalescent COVID-19. Written as DNA, the CDR3 is TGTGCCAGCAGTTTGCGTCCTAACTATGGCTACACCTTC. It is translated as CASSLRPNYGYTF.